This is a list of T cell receptor beta chains from one sample in a study of cytomegalovirus exposure and HLA in healthy donors. This table comes from immunoSEQ multiplex PCR, and its TCRdb copy is limited to in-frame clones, with some not included. The data contain some 85,000 clones, about 78% of them singletons. What was sequenced was PBMCs. Receptors were obtained from a man in his late teens or twenties in good health and CMV-seropositive. CDR3s include the opening cysteine and the closing phenylalanine or tryptophan. D genes are given only for firm matches. Where a row states a size, it is once, few, many or the class of an expanded clone; other rows omit it.

clone_size j_call d_call v_call cdr3_aa cdr3_nt
. TRBJ2-1 TRBD2 TRBV27 CASSLTAGGAQFF TGTGCCAGCAGTTTAACTGCGGGAGGTGCGCAGTTCTTC
. TRBJ1-3 TRBD1 TRBV7-6 CASSSSQGIPSGNTIYF TGTGCCAGCAGCTCTTCACAGGGGATCCCCTCTGGAAACACCATATATTTT
. TRBJ2-7 TRBD2 TRBV11-2 CASSLGVAGESEQYF TGTGCCAGCAGCTTAGGTGTAGCGGGAGAGAGCGAGCAGTACTTC
. TRBJ1-5 . TRBV7-9 CASSLEGYGNQPQHF TGTGCCAGCAGCTTGGAGGGGTATGGCAATCAGCCCCAGCATTTT
. TRBJ2-7 . TRBV6-5 CASSFLRGNYEQYF TGTGCCAGCAGTTTCCTTAGAGGGAACTACGAGCAGTACTTC
. TRBJ1-1 . TRBV11-2 CASSPGGAGMAFF TGTGCCAGCAGCCCGGGGGGGGCAGGGATGGCTTTCTTT
. TRBJ2-1 . TRBV7-3 CASSPSPSSEKQFF TGTGCCAGCAGCCCGTCCCCTTCTAGCGAGAAGCAGTTCTTC
few TRBJ1-1 . TRBV5-4 CASSTRGLTNTEAFF TGTGCCAGCAGCACGAGGGGACTTACGAACACTGAAGCTTTCTTT
. TRBJ2-7 TRBD2 TRBV29-1 CSVAASGSREQYF TGCAGCGTGGCGGCTAGCGGGAGCCGCGAGCAGTACTTC
. TRBJ2-2 TRBD2 TRBV12-5 CASGLSGRGTNTGELFF TGTGCTAGTGGTTTGAGCGGGAGAGGGACGAACACCGGGGAGCTGTTTTTT
. TRBJ2-7 TRBD1 TRBV25-1 CASSAPGQIDRYEQYF TGTGCCAGCAGTGCTCCGGGACAGATCGACCGCTACGAGCAGTACTTC
. TRBJ1-1 . TRBV25-1 CASSEWVGGRRSEAFF TGTGCCAGCAGTGAATGGGTGGGGGGAAGGAGGTCTGAAGCTTTCTTT
. TRBJ1-1 TRBD1 TRBV28 CAIGRTGPNTEAFF TGTGCCATAGGACGGACAGGACCGAACACTGAAGCTTTCTTT
. TRBJ2-7 . TRBV29-1 CSVDQGSGYEQYF TGCAGCGTTGATCAGGGGTCGGGCTACGAGCAGTACTTC
. TRBJ2-7 . TRBV27 CASIFSASEQYF TGTGCCAGCATCTTTAGTGCGTCCGAGCAGTACTTC
once TRBJ2-2 . TRBV6-5 CASSYSLARTGELFF TGTGCCAGCAGTTACTCCCTAGCCCGCACCGGGGAGCTGTTTTTT
. TRBJ2-1 . TRBV25-1 CASSSSSYNEQFF TGTGCCAGTAGCTCAAGCTCCTACAATGAGCAGTTCTTC
once TRBJ2-1 TRBD2 TRBV29-1 CSAPRPGTSGNEQFF TGCAGCGCACCAAGACCCGGGACTAGTGGGAATGAGCAGTTCTTC
. TRBJ2-1 . TRBV5-1 CASSLRVGIDEQFF TGCGCCAGCAGCCTCAGGGTGGGGATCGATGAGCAGTTCTTC
few TRBJ2-7 . TRBV29-1 CSVVRGTNEQYF TGCAGCGTTGTCAGGGGTACGAACGAGCAGTACTTC
. TRBJ1-2 . TRBV7-9 CASSLGGYYGYTF TGTGCCAGCAGCTTAGGGGGCTACTATGGCTACACCTTC
. TRBJ1-1 . TRBV9 CASSVDVQTEAFF TGTGCCAGCAGCGTAGATGTTCAGACTGAAGCTTTCTTT
. TRBJ2-7 TRBD2 TRBV7-2 CASSLGLAGVGYEQYF TGTGCCAGCAGCTTAGGGCTAGCGGGAGTAGGTTACGAGCAGTACTTC
. TRBJ1-4 . TRBV10-1 CASSPDSRGEKLFF TGCGCCAGCAGTCCCGATTCCCGAGGTGAAAAACTGTTTTTT
. TRBJ1-2 . TRBV25-1 CASSELESGGYTF TGTGCCAGCAGTGAATTGGAGTCGGGGGGCTACACCTTC
. TRBJ2-7 . TRBV29-1 CSALSYEQYF TGCAGCGCTCTTAGCTACGAGCAGTACTTC
once TRBJ2-5 TRBD1 TRBV6-1 CASTPPDRDQETQYF TGTGCCAGCACCCCCCCGGACAGGGATCAAGAGACCCAGTACTTC
. TRBJ2-7 TRBD1 TRBV7-8 CASRTTGTGRYEQYF TGTGCCAGCAGAACGACCGGGACAGGGAGATACGAGCAGTACTTC
. TRBJ2-7 TRBD2 TRBV6-1 CASSEKATSGIYEQYF TGTGCCAGCAGTGAAAAGGCTACTAGCGGGATCTACGAGCAGTACTTC